The 3 T cell receptor beta chains listed next were all sequenced from one sample in a study of regulatory T cells in long-lasting Graves disease. The authors built TCR beta libraries using iRepertoire HTBI primers and Arm-PCR of CDR3 regions. TCRdb ran MiXCR on the multiplex PCR reads and lists one entry per CDR3 protein. The top ten clones hold around 37% of a sample with approximately 300,000 distinct CDR3 sequences, 15% to 20% of them seen once. Regarding time point: newly diagnosed GD, antithyroid drugs for less than 3 months. With RNA extracted from PBMCs as input, the TCR library was made. Sample: peripheral blood mononuclear cells (PBMCs), taken at new diagnosis, from a patient treated with antithyroid drugs. These receptors all come from a female donor with Graves disease.

At least ten counts were recorded for this clonotype. The V gene is TRBV18, the J gene TRBJ2-2; D is unclear. The CDR3 covers 14 residues. CDR1 and CDR2 (germline): KGHSH, LQKENI. V was trimmed by 2 bases and J by 11 bases, leaving 15 bases between them. CDR3 sequence reads: CASSPGRPNRELFF. CDR3 bases: TGTGCCAGCTCACCAGGGCGACCTAACCGTGAGCTGTTTTTT.

This clonotype appeared many times. The V call is TRBV5-1, the J call TRBJ2-3, with 10 bases fitting TRBD2. In germline, CDR1 is SGHRS, CDR2 YFSETQ. With 4 bases clipped from V and 2 bases from J, the junction kept 7 bases outside the gene matches. This CDR3 has 16 amino acids. The CDR3 DNA follows: TGCGCCAGCAGCCCGGGAGCGGGAGGGTTCACAGATACGCAGTATTTT. Protein sequence: CASSPGAGGFTDTQYF.

This clonotype was seen at least ten times. CDR3 amino acids: CASSPGGAGGYGYTF. The CDR3 nucleotides read TGTGCCAGCAGCCCGGGCGGTGCAGGGGGATATGGCTACACCTTC. The rearrangement joins TRBV6-1 to TRBJ1-2; 7 bases fit TRBD1. Trimming at V came to 6 bases and at J to 5 bases, leaving 12 bases not matched to a gene. This CDR3 has 15 amino acids. Germline V gene sequence: CDR1 MNHNS, CDR2 SASEGT.